These 19 T cell receptor beta chains share one sample of origin, sequenced in a study of T cells after yellow fever vaccination. Each CDR3 protein is one row after TCRdb ran MiXCR on the 5' RACE reads. The sample holds around 140,000 distinct CDR3 sequences, just over 6.5% seen once. The sample here was CD4+ T cells sorted from PBMCs, taken 10 days after the yellow fever booster vaccination. Source of these receptors: a man aged 25 to 45 who received the YFV17D yellow fever vaccine.

In its sample, this clonotype was seen many times. This rearrangement joins TRBV5-1 to TRBJ2-3, with 11 nucleotides matching TRBD1. CDR3 size: 14 residues. With 4 bases clipped from V and 5 bases from J, the junction kept 3 bases outside the gene matches. Germline lookup yields CDR1 SGHRS and CDR2 YFSETQ. DNA of the CDR3: TGCGCCAGCAGCGCGGGACAGGGGGGAGATACGCAGTATTTT. It translates to CASSAGQGGDTQYF.

This chain joins TRBV4-2 and TRBJ2-7, with 7 positions matching TRBD2. The CDR3 loop spans 13 amino acids. Germline V gives CDR1 LGHNA, CDR2 YNFKEQ. The V and J ends lost 4 bases and 5 bases, in that order; junction bases with no gene match: 5. The CDR3 nucleotides are TGTGCCAGCAGCCGGACTGGGGGGGACGAGCAGTACTTC. Amino acid sequence: CASSRTGGDEQYF.

This clonotype was seen repeatedly, ten times or more. The CDR3 reads CASSQAVSAGIHEQYF. The CDR3, as DNA: TGTGCCAGCAGCCAAGCGGTTTCAGCGGGAATTCACGAGCAGTACTTC. The chain is built from TRBV4-2 and TRBJ2-7; 7 nucleotides match TRBD2. The CDR3 runs 16 residues. CDR1 is LGHNA and CDR2 is YNFKEQ in the germline V gene. V shed 1 base, J shed 5 bases, and the junction held 11 bases outside the gene matches.

This clonotype was recorded a few times. The chain's CDR3 is CASSWAGSHEQYF. Here the CDR3 DNA reads TGTGCCAGCAGCTGGGCGGGGTCCCACGAGCAGTACTTC. The rearrangement uses TRBV7-9 and TRBJ2-7, with a tentative D call TRBD2 (6 bases). The CDR3 is 13 amino acids. Trimming removed 4 bases at V and 5 bases at J, with 12 bases between. Germline V CDR1 and CDR2: SEHNR, FQNEAQ (reference sequence).

There are many counts of this clonotype. The rearrangement uses TRBV20-1 and TRBJ2-3; 12 bases fit TRBD1. The V and J ends lost 2 bases and 5 bases, in that order; junction bases with no gene match: 5. The CDR3 is 15 residues long. Germline assignment: CDR1 DFQATT and CDR2 SNEGSKA (reference sequence). The CDR3 is CSARPGTGGEDTQYF. The CDR3 region has the DNA TGCAGTGCTAGACCCGGGACAGGGGGCGAAGATACGCAGTATTTT.

This clonotype has a count of ten or more. The gene calls are TRBV9 and TRBJ2-1, with 8 nucleotides matching TRBD1. V shed 4 bases, J shed 3 bases, and the junction held 6 bases outside the gene matches. The CDR3 extends over 15 amino acids. The germline V gene encodes CDR1 SGDLS and CDR2 YYNGEE. As DNA, the CDR3 is TGTGCCAGCAGCTATACCGGGACAGGCTACAATGAGCAGTTCTTC. Protein product: CASSYTGTGYNEQFF.

This clonotype was recorded at least ten times. This chain joins TRBV14 and TRBJ2-7, with a possible D match to TRBD1 (5 bases). The V and J ends lost 5 bases and 2 bases respectively, with 16 bases between them. The CDR3 sequence is 15 residues long. Germline loops: CDR1 SGHDN, CDR2 FVKESK. The CDR3: CASSSDRFRTYEQYF. DNA of the CDR3: TGTGCCAGCAGCAGTGACAGATTTAGAACCTACGAGCAGTACTTC.

The table lists this clonotype with many counts. The chain links TRBV18 to TRBJ2-6; D uncertain. Germline loops: CDR1 KGHSH, CDR2 LQKENI. The germline V and J ends were trimmed by 5 bases and 0 bases, with 5 bases remaining between them. CDR3 length: 14 residues. The CDR3 sequence: CASSTVSGANVLTF. The CDR3, as DNA: TGTGCCAGCTCAACAGTCTCTGGGGCCAACGTCCTGACTTTC.

This clonotype was counted between two and nine times. The genes are TRBV5-1 and TRBJ1-2, with D possibly matching TRBD1 (6 bases). CDR1 SGHRS and CDR2 YFSETQ come from the germline V gene. This CDR3 is built from 15 residues. The V and J ends lost 2 bases and 2 bases respectively, with 13 bases between them. Here the CDR3 reads CASSFTGSENYGYTF. The CDR3 DNA reads as TGCGCCAGCAGCTTTACAGGGTCTGAAAACTATGGCTACACCTTC.

As regards this clonotype: A read error may explain this, as a much larger clone is one base away. The chain links TRBV9 to TRBJ2-7, with TRBD2 matching over 10 bases. The CDR3 runs 13 residues. The germline V gene encodes CDR1 SGDLS and CDR2 YYNGEE. Losses at the gene ends were 5 bases for V and 6 bases for J; bases not matched to a gene: 5. CDR3 nucleotide sequence: TGTGCCAGCAGAGTCGGGACTAGCGTCGAGCAGTACTTC. Translation gives CASRVGTSVEQYF.

Only a few counts were recorded for this clonotype. The V and J genes are TRBV29-1 and TRBJ1-1, with D perhaps TRBD1 (5 bases). Germline V lookup: CDR1 SQVTM, CDR2 ANQGSEA. The CDR3 consists of 14 residues. Trimming took off 2 bases at V and 2 bases at J, with 12 bases between the two ends. The CDR3 DNA follows: TGCAGCGTTGAATCCTTGACAGCTAACACTGAAGCTTTCTTT. Amino acids: CSVESLTANTEAFF. Based on the CDR3 plus reference TRBV29-1 and TRBJ1-1, the full variable domain is SAVISQKPSRDICQRGTSLTIQCQVDSQVTMMFWYRQQPGQSLTLIATANQGSEATYESGFVIDKFPISRPNLTFSTLTVSNMSPEDSSIYLCSVESLTANTEAFFGQGTRLTVV.

This clonotype was detected a few times. The chain recombines TRBV20-1 with TRBJ1-2, with a weak D call TRBD1 (6 bases). Between the trimmed V and J ends, which lost 5 bases and 6 bases, there was a span of 16 bases. The CDR3 is 13 amino acids. Germline V gene sequence: CDR1 DFQATT, CDR2 SNEGSKA (reference sequence). The CDR3 spells CSAQTGNRDGYTF. In DNA form, the CDR3 reads TGCAGTGCTCAAACAGGGAATCGGGATGGCTACACCTTC.

This clonotype was recorded at least ten times. The genes are TRBV12-3 or TRBV12-4 and TRBJ2-3; D remains ambiguous. Trimming removed 8 bases at V and 2 bases at J, with 14 bases between. The CDR3 runs to 14 residues. CDR3 nucleotide sequence: TGTGCCAGCTCCTACCGGGCCCCCACAGATACGCAGTATTTT. It yields the protein CASSYRAPTDTQYF.

The rearrangement uses TRBV7-2 and TRBJ2-5, with 7 bases identical to TRBD2. Germline trimming cut 4 bases from V and 4 bases from J; bases unmatched to any gene: 3. The CDR3 spans 13 residues. CDR1 is SGHTA, CDR2 FQGNSA, per germline. CDR3 nucleotides: TGTGCCAGCAGCTCCTGGACTAGAGAGACCCAGTACTTC. Protein: CASSSWTRETQYF. The variable domain in full, with the rest retrieved from reference TRBV7-2 and TRBJ2-5, is GAGVSQSPSNKVTEKGKDVELRCDPISGHTALYWYRQSLGQGLEFLIYFQGNSAPDKSGLPSDRFSAERTGGSVSTLTIQRTQQEDSAVYLCASSSWTRETQYFGPGTRLLVL.

This clonotype was recorded many times. The chain has TRBV28 and TRBJ2-7, with 8 bases that match TRBD1. The CDR3 runs to 14 residues. Germline loops: CDR1 MDHEN, CDR2 SYDVKM. Trimming removed 7 bases from V and 2 bases from J; junction bases left unmatched: 7. The CDR3: CASTQLDRAYEQYF. The CDR3 DNA reads TGTGCCAGCACCCAGCTGGACAGGGCCTACGAGCAGTACTTC. Full variable domain (rest looked up from reference TRBV28 and TRBJ2-7): DVKVTQSSRYLVKRTGEKVFLECVQDMDHENMFWYRQDPGLGLRLIYFSYDVKMKEKGDIPEGYSVSREKKERFSLILESASTNQTSMYLCASTQLDRAYEQYFGPGTRLTVT.

This clonotype was seen many times. The chain couples TRBV7-6 to TRBJ2-5; TRBD1 agrees at 7 bases. Per germline, CDR1 SGHVS and CDR2 FNYEAQ. The CDR3 sequence is 13 residues long. The V and J ends lost 5 bases and 5 bases, in that order; junction bases with no gene match: 5. The CDR3 reads CASSRTGRETQYF. Here the CDR3 DNA reads TGTGCCAGCAGCAGGACAGGCCGGGAGACCCAGTACTTC.

This clonotype was counted at least ten times. This chain uses TRBV7-2 with TRBJ2-5; D unclear. The V gene lost 7 bases and the J gene lost 2 bases, with 14 bases spanning the gap. Germline V gives CDR1 SGHTA, CDR2 FQGNSA. The CDR3 is 14 amino acids. The CDR3 sequence is CASTRDPQQETQYF. CDR3 DNA sequence: TGTGCCAGCACCCGAGACCCCCAACAAGAGACCCAGTACTTC.

This clonotype has a handful of counts. The rearrangement joins TRBV6-5 to TRBJ1-1, with D unclear. The CDR3 is made up of 16 amino acids. Deletions cut 5 bases from V and 5 bases from J, with 21 bases between. Germline lookup yields CDR1 MNHEY and CDR2 SVGAGI. CDR3 bases: TGTGCCAGCAGTCTCTCCGCTGGAGGCAGGCATACTGAAGCTTTCTTT. Translating gives CASSLSAGGRHTEAFF.

Only a few counts were recorded for this clonotype. The chain combines TRBV6-5 with TRBJ2-2; D uncertain. The CDR3 spans 14 residues. V lost 0 bases to trimming and J lost 5 bases, with 7 bases between them. The V gene's germline CDR1 is MNHEY and CDR2 SVGAGI. The CDR3 nucleotides read TGTGCCAGCAGTTACTCGGCGAGAACCGGGGAGCTGTTTTTT. It translates to CASSYSARTGELFF.